Described below is a single TCR beta chain sequence and its context. The data originate from a study of CD8+ T cells in alopecia areata. V shed 4 bases, J shed 4 bases, and the junction held 3 bases outside the gene matches. CDR3 length: 15 residues. Looked up from germline, CDR1 is SGHTA and CDR2 is FQGNSA. Treatment in this sample: oral pan-JAK inhibitor, 5-10 mg twice daily. Extraction and reverse transcription of RNA yielded cDNA as the sequencing template. The protocol was immunoSEQ multiplex PCR, while the TCRdb copy is restricted to in-frame clones and leaves out a portion. The table shows 150,000 to 200,000 clones, with more than 55% occurring only once.

The receptor comes from a human donor with alopecia areata. The sample was CD4+ T cells sorted from blood, taken around week 50, from a patient treated with tofacitinib. The chain carries TRBV7-2 and TRBJ1-6, with 8 bases matching TRBD1. CDR3 DNA sequence: TGTGCCAGCAGCTGGGGACAGGAGTATAATTCACCCCTCCACTTT. It codes for CASSWGQEYNSPLHF.